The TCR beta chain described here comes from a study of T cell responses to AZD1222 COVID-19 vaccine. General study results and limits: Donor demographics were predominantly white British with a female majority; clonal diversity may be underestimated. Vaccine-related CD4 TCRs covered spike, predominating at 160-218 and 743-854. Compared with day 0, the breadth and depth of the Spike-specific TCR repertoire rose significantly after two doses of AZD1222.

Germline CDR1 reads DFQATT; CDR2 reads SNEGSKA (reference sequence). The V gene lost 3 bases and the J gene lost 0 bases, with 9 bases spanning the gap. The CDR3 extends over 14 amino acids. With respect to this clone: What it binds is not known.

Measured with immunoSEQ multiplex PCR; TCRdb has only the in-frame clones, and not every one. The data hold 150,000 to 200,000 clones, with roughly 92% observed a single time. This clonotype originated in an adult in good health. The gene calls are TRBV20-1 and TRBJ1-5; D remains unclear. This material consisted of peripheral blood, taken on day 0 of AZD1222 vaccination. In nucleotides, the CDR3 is TGCAGTGCTAGTGCCCGGGGTAGCAATCAGCCCCAGCATTTT. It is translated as CSASARGSNQPQHF.